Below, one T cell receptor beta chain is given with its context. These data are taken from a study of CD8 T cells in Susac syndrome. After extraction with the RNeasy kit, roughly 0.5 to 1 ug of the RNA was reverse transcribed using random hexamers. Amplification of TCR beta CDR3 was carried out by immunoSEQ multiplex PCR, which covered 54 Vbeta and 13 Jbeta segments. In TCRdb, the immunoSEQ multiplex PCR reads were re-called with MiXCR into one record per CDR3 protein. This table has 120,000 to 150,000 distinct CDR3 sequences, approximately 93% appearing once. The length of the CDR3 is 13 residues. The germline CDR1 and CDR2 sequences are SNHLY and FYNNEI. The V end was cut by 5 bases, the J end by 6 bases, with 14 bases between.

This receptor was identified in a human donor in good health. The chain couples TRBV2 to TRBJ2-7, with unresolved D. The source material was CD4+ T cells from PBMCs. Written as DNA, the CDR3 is TGTGCCAGCAGTCTTCTGTTGGCATCCGAGCAGTACTTC. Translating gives CASSLLLASEQYF. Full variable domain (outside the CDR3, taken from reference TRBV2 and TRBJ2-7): EPEVTQTPSHQVTQMGQEVILRCVPISNHLYFYWYRQILGQKVEFLVSFYNNEISEKSEIFDDQFSVERPDGSNFTLKIRSTKLEDSAMYFCASSLLLASEQYFGPGTRLTVT.